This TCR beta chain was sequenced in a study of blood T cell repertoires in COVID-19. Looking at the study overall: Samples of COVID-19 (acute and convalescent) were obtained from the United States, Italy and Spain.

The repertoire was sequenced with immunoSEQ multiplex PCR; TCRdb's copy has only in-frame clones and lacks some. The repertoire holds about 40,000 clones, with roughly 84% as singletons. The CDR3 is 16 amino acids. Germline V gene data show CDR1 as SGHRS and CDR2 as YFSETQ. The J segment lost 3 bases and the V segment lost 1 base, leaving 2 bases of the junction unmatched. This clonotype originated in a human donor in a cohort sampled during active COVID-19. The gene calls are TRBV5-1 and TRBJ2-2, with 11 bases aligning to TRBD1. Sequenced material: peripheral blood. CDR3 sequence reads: CASSLWTGGDTGELFF. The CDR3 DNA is TGCGCCAGCAGCTTGTGGACAGGGGGCGACACCGGGGAGCTGTTTTTT.